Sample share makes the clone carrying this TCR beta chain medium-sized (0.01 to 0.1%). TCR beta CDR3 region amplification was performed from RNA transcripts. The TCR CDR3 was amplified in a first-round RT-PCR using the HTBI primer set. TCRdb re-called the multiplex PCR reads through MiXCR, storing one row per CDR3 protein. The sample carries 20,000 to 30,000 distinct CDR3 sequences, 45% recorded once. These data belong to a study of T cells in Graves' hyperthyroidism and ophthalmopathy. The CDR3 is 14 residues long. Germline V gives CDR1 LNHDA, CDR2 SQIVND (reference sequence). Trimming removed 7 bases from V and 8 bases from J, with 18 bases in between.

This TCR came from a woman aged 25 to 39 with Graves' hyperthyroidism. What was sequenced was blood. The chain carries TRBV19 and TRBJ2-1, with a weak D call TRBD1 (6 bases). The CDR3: CASIRDKSAHEQFF. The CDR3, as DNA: TGTGCCAGTATACGGGACAAATCAGCCCATGAGCAGTTCTTC. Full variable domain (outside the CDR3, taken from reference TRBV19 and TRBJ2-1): DGGITQSPKYLFRKEGQNVTLSCEQNLNHDAMYWYRQDPGQGLRLIYYSQIVNDFQKGDIAEGYSVSREKKESFPLTVTSAQKNPTAFYLCASIRDKSAHEQFFGPGTRLTVL.